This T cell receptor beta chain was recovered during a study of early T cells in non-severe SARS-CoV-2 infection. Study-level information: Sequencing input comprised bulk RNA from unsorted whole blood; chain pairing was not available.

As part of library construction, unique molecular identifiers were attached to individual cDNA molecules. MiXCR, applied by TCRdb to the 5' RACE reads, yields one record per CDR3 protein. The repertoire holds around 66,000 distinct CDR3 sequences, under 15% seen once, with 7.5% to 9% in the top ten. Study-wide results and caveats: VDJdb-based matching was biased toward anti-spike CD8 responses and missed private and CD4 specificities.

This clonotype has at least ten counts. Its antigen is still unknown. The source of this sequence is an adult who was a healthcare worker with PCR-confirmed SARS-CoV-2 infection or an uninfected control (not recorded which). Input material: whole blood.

CDR3 protein: CSVETLETQYF. In nucleotides, the CDR3 is TGCAGCGTTGAGACTTTGGAGACCCAGTACTTC. The J gene is TRBJ2-5, the V gene TRBV29-1; D gene unclear. This CDR3 contains 11 residues. The V and J ends lost 3 bases and 5 bases respectively, with 7 bases between them. Germline CDR1 SQVTM, CDR2 ANQGSEA.